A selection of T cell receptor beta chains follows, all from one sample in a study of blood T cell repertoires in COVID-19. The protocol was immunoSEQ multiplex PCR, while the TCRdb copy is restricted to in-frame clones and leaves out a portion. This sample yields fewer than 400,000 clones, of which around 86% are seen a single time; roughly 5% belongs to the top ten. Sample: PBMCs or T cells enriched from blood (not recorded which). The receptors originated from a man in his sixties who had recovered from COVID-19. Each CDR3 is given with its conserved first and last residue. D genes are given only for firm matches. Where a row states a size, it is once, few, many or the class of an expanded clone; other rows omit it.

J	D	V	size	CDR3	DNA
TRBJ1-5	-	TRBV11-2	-	CASSLGGAQPQHF	TGTGCCAGCAGCTTGGGGGGAGCTCAGCCCCAGCATTTT
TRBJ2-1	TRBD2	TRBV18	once	CASSRPGLAGVNEQFF	TGTGCCAGCTCACGTCCGGGACTAGCGGGAGTTAATGAGCAGTTCTTC
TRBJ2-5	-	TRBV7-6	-	CASSLNPPDSLGSAQYF	TGTGCCAGCAGCCTCAACCCCCCGGACAGCCTAGGTTCGGCCCAGTACTTC
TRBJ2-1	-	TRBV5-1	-	CASTKRGSGAYNEQFF	TGCGCCAGCACAAAACGGGGTAGCGGAGCCTACAATGAGCAGTTCTTC
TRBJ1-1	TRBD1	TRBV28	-	CASSWGRDRGLVAFF	TGTGCCAGCAGTTGGGGCCGGGACAGGGGGCTCGTAGCTTTCTTT
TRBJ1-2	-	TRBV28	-	CASSFLQPNYGYTF	TGTGCCAGCAGTTTTTTACAGCCTAACTATGGCTACACCTTC
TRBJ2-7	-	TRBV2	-	CASRPWRGGGYEQYF	TGTGCCAGCAGGCCGTGGAGGGGGGGCGGCTACGAGCAGTACTTC
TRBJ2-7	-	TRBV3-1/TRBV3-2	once	CASSQDFSAYEQYF	TGTGCCAGCAGCCAAGATTTTTCGGCCTACGAGCAGTACTTC
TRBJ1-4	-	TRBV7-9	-	CASTPRGVATNEKLFF	TGTGCCAGCACCCCCCGGGGAGTTGCAACTAATGAAAAACTGTTTTTT
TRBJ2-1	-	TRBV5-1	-	CASSLGGPIEYNEQFF	TGCGCCAGCAGCTTGGGGGGGCCGATTGAATACAATGAGCAGTTCTTC
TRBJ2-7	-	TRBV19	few	CASSFTTGPYEQYF	TGTGCCAGTAGTTTTACAACAGGGCCCTACGAGCAGTACTTC
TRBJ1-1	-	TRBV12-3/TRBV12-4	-	CASSLPDRYAFF	TGTGCCAGCAGCCTCCCTGACAGATACGCTTTCTTT
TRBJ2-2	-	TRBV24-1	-	CATSEWRGGNTGELFF	TGTGCCACCAGTGAGTGGAGGGGCGGGAACACCGGGGAGCTGTTTTTT
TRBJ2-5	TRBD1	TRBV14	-	CASSYPTGGQETQYF	TGTGCCAGCAGTTACCCGACAGGGGGACAAGAGACCCAGTACTTC
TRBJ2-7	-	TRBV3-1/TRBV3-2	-	CASSQDVAGQQQYF	TGTGCCAGCAGCCAAGATGTGGCAGGGCAACAGCAGTACTTC
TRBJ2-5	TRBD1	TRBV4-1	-	CASSRQKSAQGYQETQYF	TGCGCCAGCAGCCGCCAAAAGTCGGCACAGGGGTACCAAGAGACCCAGTACTTC
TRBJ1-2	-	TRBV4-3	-	CASSQKFGGYGYTF	TGCGCCAGCAGCCAGAAGTTCGGGGGCTATGGCTACACCTTC
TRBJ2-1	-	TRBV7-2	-	CASSLVLGQGMNDEQFF	TGTGCCAGCAGCTTAGTTCTGGGGCAGGGAATGAACGATGAGCAGTTCTTC
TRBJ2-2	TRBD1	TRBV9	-	CASTVTGTVPGELFF	TGTGCCAGCACCGTGACAGGGACGGTACCCGGGGAGCTGTTTTTT
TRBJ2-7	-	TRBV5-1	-	CASSLAGDSYEQYF	TGCGCCAGCAGCTTGGCCGGAGATTCCTACGAGCAGTACTTC
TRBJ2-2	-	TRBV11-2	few	CASSLPIPTGELFF	TGTGCCAGCAGCTTACCAATTCCAACCGGGGAGCTGTTTTTT
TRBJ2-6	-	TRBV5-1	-	CASSRDSGANVLTF	TGCGCCAGCAGTCGGGACTCTGGGGCCAACGTCCTGACTTTC
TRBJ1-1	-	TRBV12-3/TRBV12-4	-	CASSLQGGTEAFF	TGTGCCAGCAGTTTACAGGGAGGGACTGAAGCTTTCTTT
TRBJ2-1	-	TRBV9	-	CASSVGLDTRDSSYNEQFF	TGTGCCAGCAGCGTAGGTTTAGATACTAGGGATAGCTCCTACAATGAGCAGTTCTTC
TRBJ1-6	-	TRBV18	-	CASSPGTAALHF	TGTGCCAGCTCACCAGGCACCGCGGCCCTCCACTTT